This TCR beta chain was identified during a study of blood T cell repertoires in COVID-19. In the study overall: PBMCs, B-cell-depleted T cells, or T cells provided the cDNA or gDNA that made up the material.

About this clone: Within the sample, other DNA sequences also encode this same CDR3.

Recovered status in Cohort 3 required two negative PCRs, clearance, or symptom resolution. Per the original data handling: Using reference gene primer amplification, nucleated cell counts were estimated. The table came from immunoSEQ multiplex PCR; TCRdb's copy has only in-frame clones and leaves some out. D and trimming come from the DNA, and the V and J calls and clone size come from that table. The table includes over 200,000 clones, approximately 90% detected once. Trimming left V 0 bases short and J 3 bases short, with 9 bases between. This CDR3 is built from 15 residues. CDR1 is SGHRS and CDR2 is YFSETQ in the germline V gene.

Sequencing was performed on PBMCs or T cells enriched from blood (not recorded which). The TCR was taken from a man aged 25 to 45 who had recovered from COVID-19. V gene TRBV5-1 combines with J gene TRBJ1-4; possible D gene TRBD1, 6 bases. CDR3 sequence reads: CASSLGGLANEKLFF. CDR3 coding DNA: TGCGCCAGCAGCTTGGGGGGGCTGGCTAATGAAAAACTGTTTTTT.